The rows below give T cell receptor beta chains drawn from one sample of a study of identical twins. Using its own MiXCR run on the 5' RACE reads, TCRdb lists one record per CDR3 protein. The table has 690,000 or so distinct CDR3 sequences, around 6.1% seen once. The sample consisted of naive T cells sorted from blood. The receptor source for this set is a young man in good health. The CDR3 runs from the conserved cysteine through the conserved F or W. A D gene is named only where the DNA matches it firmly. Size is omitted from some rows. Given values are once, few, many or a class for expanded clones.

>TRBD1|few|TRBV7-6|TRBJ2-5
TGTGCCAGCAGCTTATGGGACAGGCCCGACCAAGAGACCCAGTACTTC
CASSLWDRPDQETQYF
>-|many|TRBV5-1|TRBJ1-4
TGCGCCAGCAGCACAGGGAGTACAACTAATGAAAAACTGTTTTTT
CASSTGSTTNEKLFF
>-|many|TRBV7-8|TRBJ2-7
TGTGCCAGCAGCTTAACCTCTGCCTACGAGCAGTACTTC
CASSLTSAYEQYF
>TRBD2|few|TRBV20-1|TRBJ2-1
TGCAGTGCTACCCTAGCGGGAAGGTCCTACAATGAGCAGTTCTTC
CSATLAGRSYNEQFF
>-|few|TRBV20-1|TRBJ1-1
TGCAGTGCTAGAGAGGGGGGGAACCTAAACACTGAAGCTTTCTTT
CSAREGGNLNTEAFF
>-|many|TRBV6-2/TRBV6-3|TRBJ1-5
TGTGCCAGCAGTCCCTCGCGGGGGGTCAGGTCGAATCAGCCCCAGCATTTT
CASSPSRGVRSNQPQHF
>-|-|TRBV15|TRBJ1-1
TGTGCCACCAGGGTGAGGGGGTATCACACTGAAGCTTTCTTT
CATRVRGYHTEAFF
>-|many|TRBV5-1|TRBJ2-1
TGCGCCAGCAGCTTGCTCGGGTTAGGGGCCTACAATGAGCAGTTCTTC
CASSLLGLGAYNEQFF
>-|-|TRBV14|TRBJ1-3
TGTGCCAGCAGCCAAGGATTTCTACGAGGAAACACCATATATTTT
CASSQGFLRGNTIYF
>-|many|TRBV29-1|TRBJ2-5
TGCAGCGTTGTGGGGGGATACCAAGAGACCCAGTACTTC
CSVVGGYQETQYF
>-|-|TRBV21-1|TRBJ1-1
TGTGCCAGCAGCTCACGGACTGATTCGCTGAACACTGAAGCTTTCTTT
CASSSRTDSLNTEAFF
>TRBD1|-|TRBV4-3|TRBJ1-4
TGCGCCAGCACCGACAGGGCAACTAATGAAAAACTGTTTTTT
CASTDRATNEKLFF
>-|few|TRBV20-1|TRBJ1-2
TGCAGTGCTCCCAAACGAAGAGTGGAAAATAACTATGGCTACACCTTC
CSAPKRRVENNYGYTF
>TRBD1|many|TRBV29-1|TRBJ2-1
TGCAGCGTAGCCCGGGACAGCTACAATGAGCAGTTCTTC
CSVARDSYNEQFF
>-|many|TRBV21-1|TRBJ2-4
TGTGCCAGCAGCAAAGCTGGGACTTCCCTAGCCAAAAACATTCAGTACTTC
CASSKAGTSLAKNIQYF
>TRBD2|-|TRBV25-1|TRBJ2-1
TGTGCCAGCAGTGAGAGCGGGAGGGACAATGAGCAGTTCTTC
CASSESGRDNEQFF
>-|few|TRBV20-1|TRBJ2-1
TGCAGTGCTAGAGGGAAGGACGGCTACAATGAGCAGTTCTTC
CSARGKDGYNEQFF
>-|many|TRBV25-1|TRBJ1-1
TGTGCCAGCAGTGGGACAGAGGTTGAAGCTTTCTTT
CASSGTEVEAFF
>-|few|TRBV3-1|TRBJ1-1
TGTGCCAGCAGCCAAGCGCCATACGCAGGGAAGAACACTGAAGCTTTCTTT
CASSQAPYAGKNTEAFF
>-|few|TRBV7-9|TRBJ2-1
TGTGCCAGCAGCCTCTATGGGGCCGATGAGCAGTTCTTC
CASSLYGADEQFF
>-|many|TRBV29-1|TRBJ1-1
TGCAGCGTTTCGGTTGCTCTGAACACTGAAGCTTTCTTT
CSVSVALNTEAFF
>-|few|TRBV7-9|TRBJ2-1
TGTGCCAGCAGCCGGTCCCCTGGCGCCAAAACGGCCGATGAGCAGTTCTTC
CASSRSPGAKTADEQFF
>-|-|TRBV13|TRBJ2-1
TGTGCCAGCAGCTCTGACTATTACAATGAGCAGTTCTTC
CASSSDYYNEQFF
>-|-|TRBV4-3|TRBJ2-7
TGCGCCAGCAGCCAAGTCGGCCTCTGGGGCGAGCAGTACTTC
CASSQVGLWGEQYF
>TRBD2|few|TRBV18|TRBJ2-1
TGTGCCAGCGCGTTCTCCGGGACTAGCGGGAGCAATGAGCAGTTCTTC
CASAFSGTSGSNEQFF
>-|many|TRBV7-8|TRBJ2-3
TGTGCCAGCAGCTCGAGGACGGAAGCTAGCACAGATACGCAGTATTTT
CASSSRTEASTDTQYF
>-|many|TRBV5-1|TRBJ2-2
TGCGCCAGCAGCCGGCTATACGCCGGGGAGCTGTTTTTT
CASSRLYAGELFF
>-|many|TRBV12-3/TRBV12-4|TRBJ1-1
TGTGCCAGCAGTTTAGAGGGTACGGACACTGAAGCTTTCTTT
CASSLEGTDTEAFF
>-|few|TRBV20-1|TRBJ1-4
TGCAGTGCGTTCCATGAAAAACTGTTTTTT
CSAFHEKLFF
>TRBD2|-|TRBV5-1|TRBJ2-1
TGCGCCAGCAGCTTCGGACTAGCGGAGTCCTACAATGAGCAGTTCTTC
CASSFGLAESYNEQFF
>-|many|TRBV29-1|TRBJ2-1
TGCAGCGTTGAACTATCGGCGGGAAGACGGAATGAGCAGTTCTTC
CSVELSAGRRNEQFF